Given below is one T cell receptor (beta chain) in context. Its antigen remains unidentified. These data originate in a study of T cells after yellow fever vaccination. Notes on the study in general: The presence of abundant clonotypes contaminating from the bulk population was possible in FACS-sorted repertoires.

The CDR3 spans 15 residues. Germline V gene lookup returns CDR1 SEHNR and CDR2 FQNEAQ (reference sequence). Trimming pared 0 bases from V and 3 bases from J, leaving 9 bases between. TCRdb independently ran MiXCR on the 5' RACE reads; one entry per CDR3 protein. Among some 150,000 distinct CDR3 sequences listed, approximately 10% were seen once. This rearrangement joins TRBV7-9 to TRBJ2-1, with D tentatively TRBD1 or TRBD2 (5 bases each). Here the sequenced sample was CD8+ T cells sorted from PBMCs, taken 15 days after the yellow fever booster vaccination. The receptor was isolated from a man younger than 30 who received the YFV17D yellow fever vaccine. The CDR3 DNA reads TGTGCCAGCAGCTTAGCCGGGGCCCTCTACAATGAGCAGTTCTTC. Translating gives CASSLAGALYNEQFF. Full variable domain (missing parts from reference TRBV7-9 and TRBJ2-1): DTGVSQNPRHKITKRGQNVTFRCDPISEHNRLYWYRQTLGQGPEFLTYFQNEAQLEKSRLLSDRFSAERPKGSFSTLEIQRTEQGDSAMYLCASSLAGALYNEQFFGPGTRLTVL.